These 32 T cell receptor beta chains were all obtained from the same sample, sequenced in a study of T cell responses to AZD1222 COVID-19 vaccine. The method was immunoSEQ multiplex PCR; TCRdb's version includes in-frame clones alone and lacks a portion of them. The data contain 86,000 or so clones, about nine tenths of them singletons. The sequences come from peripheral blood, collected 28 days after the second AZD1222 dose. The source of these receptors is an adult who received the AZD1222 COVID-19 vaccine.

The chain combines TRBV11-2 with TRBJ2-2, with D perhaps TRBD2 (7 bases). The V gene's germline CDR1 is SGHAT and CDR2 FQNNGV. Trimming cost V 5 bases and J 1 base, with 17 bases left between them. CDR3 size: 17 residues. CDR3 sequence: CASSHLRGARNTGELFF. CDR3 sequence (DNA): TGTGCCAGCAGCCACCTCCGGGGGGCTAGGAACACCGGGGAGCTGTTTTTT. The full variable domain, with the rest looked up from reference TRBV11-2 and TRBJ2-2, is EAGVAQSPRYKIIEKRQSVAFWCNPISGHATLYWYQQILGQGPKLLIQFQNNGVVDDSQLPKDRFSAERLKGVDSTLKIQPAKLEDSAVYLCASSHLRGARNTGELFFGEGSRLTVL.

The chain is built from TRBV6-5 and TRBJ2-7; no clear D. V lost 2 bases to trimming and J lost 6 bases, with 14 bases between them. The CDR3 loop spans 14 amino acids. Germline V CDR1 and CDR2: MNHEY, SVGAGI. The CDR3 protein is CASSYDGPMGEQYF. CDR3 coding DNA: TGTGCCAGCAGTTACGACGGACCTATGGGCGAGCAGTACTTC.

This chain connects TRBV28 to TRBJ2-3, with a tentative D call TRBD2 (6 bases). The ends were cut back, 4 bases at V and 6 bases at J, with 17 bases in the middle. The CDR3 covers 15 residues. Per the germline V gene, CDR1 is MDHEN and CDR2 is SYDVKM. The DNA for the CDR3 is TGTGCCAGCAGTTCGGTGGGGGGAGGCCCCGATACGCAGTATTTT. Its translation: CASSSVGGGPDTQYF.

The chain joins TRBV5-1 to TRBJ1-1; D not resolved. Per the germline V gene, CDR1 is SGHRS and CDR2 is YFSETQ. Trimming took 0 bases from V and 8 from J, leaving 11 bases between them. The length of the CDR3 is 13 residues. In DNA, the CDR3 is TGCGCCAGCAGCTTGGAGCGGGGTTGGGAAGCTTTCTTT. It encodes CASSLERGWEAFF.

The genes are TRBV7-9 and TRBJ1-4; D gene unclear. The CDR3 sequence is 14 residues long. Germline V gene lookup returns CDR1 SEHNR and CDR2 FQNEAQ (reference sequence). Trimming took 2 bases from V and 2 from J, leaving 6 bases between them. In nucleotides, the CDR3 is TGTGCCAGCAGCTTACGGGAGACTAATGAAAAACTGTTTTTT. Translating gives CASSLRETNEKLFF.

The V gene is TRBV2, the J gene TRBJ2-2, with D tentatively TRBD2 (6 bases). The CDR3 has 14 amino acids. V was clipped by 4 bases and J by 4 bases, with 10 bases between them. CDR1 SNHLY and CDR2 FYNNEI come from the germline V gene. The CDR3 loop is CASSVQGGTGELFF. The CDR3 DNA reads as TGTGCCAGCAGTGTGCAGGGAGGCACCGGGGAGCTGTTTTTT. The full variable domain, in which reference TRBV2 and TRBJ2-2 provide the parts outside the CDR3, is EPEVTQTPSHQVTQMGQEVILRCVPISNHLYFYWYRQILGQKVEFLVSFYNNEISEKSEIFDDQFSVERPDGSNFTLKIRSTKLEDSAMYFCASSVQGGTGELFFGEGSRLTVL.

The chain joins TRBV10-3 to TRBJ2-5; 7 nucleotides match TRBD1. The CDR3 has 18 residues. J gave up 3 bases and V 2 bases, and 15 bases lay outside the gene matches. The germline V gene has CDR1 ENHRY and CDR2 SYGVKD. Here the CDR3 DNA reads TGTGCCATCAGTGAGCCGATCTCTGGACAGGCTAGCAAAGAGACCCAGTACTTC. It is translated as CAISEPISGQASKETQYF.

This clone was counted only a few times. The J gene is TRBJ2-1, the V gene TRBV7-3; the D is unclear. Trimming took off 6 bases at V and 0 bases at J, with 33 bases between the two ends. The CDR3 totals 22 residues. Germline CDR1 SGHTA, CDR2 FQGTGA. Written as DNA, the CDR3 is TGTGCCAGCAGAGGACCTCCCCGGCGCACCAGACCGCGTCCCAGCTCCTACAATGAGCAGTTCTTC. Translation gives CASRGPPRRTRPRPSSYNEQFF.

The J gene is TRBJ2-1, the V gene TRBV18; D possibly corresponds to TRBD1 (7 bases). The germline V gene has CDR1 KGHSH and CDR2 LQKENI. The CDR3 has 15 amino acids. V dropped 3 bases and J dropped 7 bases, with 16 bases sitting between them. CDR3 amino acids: CASSPPGGYRNEQFF. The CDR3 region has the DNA TGTGCCAGCTCACCCCCAGGGGGGTATAGAAATGAGCAGTTCTTC. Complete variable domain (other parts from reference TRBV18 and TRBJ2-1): NAGVMQNPRHLVRRRGQEARLRCSPMKGHSHVYWYRQLPEEGLKFMVYLQKENIIDESGMPKERFSAEFPKEGPSILRIQQVVRGDSAAYFCASSPPGGYRNEQFFGPGTRLTVL.

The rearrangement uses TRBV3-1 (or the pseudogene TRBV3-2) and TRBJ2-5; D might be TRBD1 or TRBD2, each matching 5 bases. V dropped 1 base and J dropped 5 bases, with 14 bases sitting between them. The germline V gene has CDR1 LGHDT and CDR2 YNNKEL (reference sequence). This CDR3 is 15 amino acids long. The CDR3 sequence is CASSQGDRRSETQYF. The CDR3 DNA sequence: TGTGCCAGCAGCCAAGGGGACCGGAGGTCGGAGACCCAGTACTTC.

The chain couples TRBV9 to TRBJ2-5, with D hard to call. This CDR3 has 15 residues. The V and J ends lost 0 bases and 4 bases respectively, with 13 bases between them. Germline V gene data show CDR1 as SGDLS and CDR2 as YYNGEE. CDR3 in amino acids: CASSVDVALGETQYF. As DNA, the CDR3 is TGTGCCAGCAGCGTAGATGTGGCTCTGGGAGAGACCCAGTACTTC.

CDR3 region: CSVQGATGTEAFF. The CDR3 DNA is TGCAGCGTCCAGGGGGCCACGGGCACTGAAGCTTTCTTT. This sequence joins TRBV29-1 and TRBJ1-1; 8 bases agree with TRBD1. The CDR3 spans 13 residues. Germline CDR1 is SQVTM and CDR2 is ANQGSEA. J gave up 4 bases and V 6 bases, and 7 bases lay outside the gene matches.

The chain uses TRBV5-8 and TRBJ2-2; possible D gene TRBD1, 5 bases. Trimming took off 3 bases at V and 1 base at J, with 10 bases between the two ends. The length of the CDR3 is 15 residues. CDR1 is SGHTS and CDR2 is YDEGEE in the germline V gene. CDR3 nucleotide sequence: TGTGCCAGCAGCTCGCGACAGCTGAACACCGGGGAGCTGTTTTTT. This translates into CASSSRQLNTGELFF.

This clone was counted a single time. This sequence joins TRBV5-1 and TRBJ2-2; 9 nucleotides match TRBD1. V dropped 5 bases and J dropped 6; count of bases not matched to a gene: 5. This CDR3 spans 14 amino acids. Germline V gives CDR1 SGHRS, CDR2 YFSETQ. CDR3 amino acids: CASSSGQGAGELFF. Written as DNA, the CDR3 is TGCGCCAGCAGTTCGGGACAGGGAGCCGGGGAGCTGTTTTTT. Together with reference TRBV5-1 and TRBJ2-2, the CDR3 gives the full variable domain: KAGVTQTPRYLIKTRGQQVTLSCSPISGHRSVSWYQQTPGQGLQFLFEYFSETQRNKGNFPGRFSGRQFSNSRSEMNVSTLELGDSALYLCASSSGQGAGELFFGEGSRLTVL.

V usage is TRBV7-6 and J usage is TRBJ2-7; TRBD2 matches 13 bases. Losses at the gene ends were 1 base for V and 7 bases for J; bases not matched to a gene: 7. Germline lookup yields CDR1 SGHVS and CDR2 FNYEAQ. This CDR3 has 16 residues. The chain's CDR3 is CASSLVGTSGAGEQYF. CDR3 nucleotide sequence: TGTGCCAGCAGCTTAGTAGGGACTAGCGGGGCTGGTGAGCAGTACTTC.

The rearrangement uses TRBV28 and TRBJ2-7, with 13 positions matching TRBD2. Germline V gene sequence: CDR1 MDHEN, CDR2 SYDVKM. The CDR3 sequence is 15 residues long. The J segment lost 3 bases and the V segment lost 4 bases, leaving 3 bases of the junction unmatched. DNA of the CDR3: TGTGCCAGCAGTTGGAGGACTAGCGGGAGCTACGAGCAGTACTTC. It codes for CASSWRTSGSYEQYF.

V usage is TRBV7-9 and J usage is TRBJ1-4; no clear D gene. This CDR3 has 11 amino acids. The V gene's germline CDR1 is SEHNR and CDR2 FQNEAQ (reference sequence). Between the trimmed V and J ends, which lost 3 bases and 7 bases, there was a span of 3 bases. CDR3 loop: CASSFSEKLFF. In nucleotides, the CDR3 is TGTGCCAGCAGCTTTAGTGAAAAACTGTTTTTT.

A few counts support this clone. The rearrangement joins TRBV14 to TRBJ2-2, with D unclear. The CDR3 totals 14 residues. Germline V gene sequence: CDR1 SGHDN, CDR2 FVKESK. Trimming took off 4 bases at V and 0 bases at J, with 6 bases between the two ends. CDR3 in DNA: TGTGCCAGCAGCCCCAACTCGAACACCGGGGAGCTGTTTTTT. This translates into CASSPNSNTGELFF. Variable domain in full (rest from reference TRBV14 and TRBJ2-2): EAGVTQFPSHSVIEKGQTVTLRCDPISGHDNLYWYRRVMGKEIKFLLHFVKESKQDESGMPNNRFLAERTGGTYSTLKVQPAELEDSGVYFCASSPNSNTGELFFGEGSRLTVL.

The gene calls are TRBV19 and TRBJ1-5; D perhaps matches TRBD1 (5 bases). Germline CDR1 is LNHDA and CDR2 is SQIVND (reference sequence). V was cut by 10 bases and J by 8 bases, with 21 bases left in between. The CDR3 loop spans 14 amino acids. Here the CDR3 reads CATASGTAWEPQHF. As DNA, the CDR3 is TGTGCCACCGCATCCGGGACGGCTTGGGAGCCCCAGCATTTT.

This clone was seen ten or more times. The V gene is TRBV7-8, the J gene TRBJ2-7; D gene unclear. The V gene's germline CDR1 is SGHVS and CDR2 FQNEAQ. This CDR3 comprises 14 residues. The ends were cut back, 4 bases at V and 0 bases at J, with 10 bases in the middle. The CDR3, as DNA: TGTGCCAGCAGCTACAGAAGGAACTCCTACGAGCAGTACTTC. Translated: CASSYRRNSYEQYF.

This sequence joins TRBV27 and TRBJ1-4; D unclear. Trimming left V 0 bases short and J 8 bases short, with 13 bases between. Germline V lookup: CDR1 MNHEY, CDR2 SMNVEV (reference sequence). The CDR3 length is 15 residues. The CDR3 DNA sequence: TGTGCCAGCAGTTTATCTGTCTACCTTAAGGAAAAACTGTTTTTT. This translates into CASSLSVYLKEKLFF. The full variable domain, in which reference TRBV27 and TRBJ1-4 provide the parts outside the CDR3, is EAQVTQNPRYLITVTGKKLTVTCSQNMNHEYMSWYRQDPGLGLRQIYYSMNVEVTDKGDVPEGYKVSRKEKRNFPLILESPSPNQTSLYFCASSLSVYLKEKLFFGSGTQLSVL.

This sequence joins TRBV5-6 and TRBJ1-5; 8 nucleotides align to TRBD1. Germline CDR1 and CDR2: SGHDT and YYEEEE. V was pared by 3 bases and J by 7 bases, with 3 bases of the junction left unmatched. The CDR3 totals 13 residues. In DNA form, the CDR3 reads TGTGCCAGCAGCTCAGACAGGGGACAGCCCCAGCATTTT. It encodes CASSSDRGQPQHF.

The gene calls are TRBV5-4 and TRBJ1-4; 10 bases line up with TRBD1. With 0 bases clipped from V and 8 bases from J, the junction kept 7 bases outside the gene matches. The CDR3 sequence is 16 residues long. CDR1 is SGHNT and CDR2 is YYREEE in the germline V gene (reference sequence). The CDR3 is CASSLVGQGRKEKLFF. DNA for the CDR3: TGTGCCAGCAGCTTGGTGGGACAGGGGCGGAAAGAAAAACTGTTTTTT. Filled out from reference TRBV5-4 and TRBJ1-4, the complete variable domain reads ETGVTQSPTHLIKTRGQQVTLRCSSQSGHNTVSWYQQALGQGPQFIFQYYREEENGRGNFPPRFSGLQFPNYSSELNVNALELDDSALYLCASSLVGQGRKEKLFFGSGTQLSVL.

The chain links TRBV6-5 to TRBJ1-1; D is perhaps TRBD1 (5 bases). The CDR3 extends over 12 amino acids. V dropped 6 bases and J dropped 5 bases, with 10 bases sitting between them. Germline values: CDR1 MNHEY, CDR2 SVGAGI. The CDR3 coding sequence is TGTGCCAGCAGCTTTGGGGGGACTGAAGCTTTCTTT. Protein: CASSFGGTEAFF.

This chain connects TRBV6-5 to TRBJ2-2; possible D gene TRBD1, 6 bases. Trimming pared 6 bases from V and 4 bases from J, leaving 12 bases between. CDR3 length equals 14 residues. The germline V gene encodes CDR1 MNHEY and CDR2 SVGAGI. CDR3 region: CASSPGQFTGELFF. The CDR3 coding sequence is TGTGCCAGCAGCCCAGGACAGTTCACCGGGGAGCTGTTTTTT.

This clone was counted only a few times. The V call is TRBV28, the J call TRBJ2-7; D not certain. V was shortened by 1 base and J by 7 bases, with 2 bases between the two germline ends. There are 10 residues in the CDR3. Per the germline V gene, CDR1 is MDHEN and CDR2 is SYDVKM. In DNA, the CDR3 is TGTGCCAGCAGTTTATATGAGCAGTACTTC. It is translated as CASSLYEQYF.

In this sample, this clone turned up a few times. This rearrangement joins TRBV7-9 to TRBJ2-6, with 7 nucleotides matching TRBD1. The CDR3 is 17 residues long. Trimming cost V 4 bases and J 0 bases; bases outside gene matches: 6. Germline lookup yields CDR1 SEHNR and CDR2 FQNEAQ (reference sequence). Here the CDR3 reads CASSSRTGSSGANVLTF. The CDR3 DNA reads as TGTGCCAGCAGCTCCCGGACAGGAAGCTCTGGGGCCAACGTCCTGACTTTC.

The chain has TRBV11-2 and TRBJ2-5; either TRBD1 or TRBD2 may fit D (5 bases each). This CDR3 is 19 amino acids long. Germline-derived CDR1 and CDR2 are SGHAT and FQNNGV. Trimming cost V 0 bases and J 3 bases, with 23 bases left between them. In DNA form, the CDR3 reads TGTGCCAGCAGCTTAGAGGGCGCGTTGAACCTTGGGGGAAAAGAGACCCAGTACTTC. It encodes CASSLEGALNLGGKETQYF.

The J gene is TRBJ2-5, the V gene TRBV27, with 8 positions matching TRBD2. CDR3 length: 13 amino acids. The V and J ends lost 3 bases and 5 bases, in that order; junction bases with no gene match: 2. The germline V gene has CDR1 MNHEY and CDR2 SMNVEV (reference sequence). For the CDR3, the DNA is TGTGCCAGCAGTTTCGAGCGGGGGGAGACCCAGTACTTC. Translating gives CASSFERGETQYF.

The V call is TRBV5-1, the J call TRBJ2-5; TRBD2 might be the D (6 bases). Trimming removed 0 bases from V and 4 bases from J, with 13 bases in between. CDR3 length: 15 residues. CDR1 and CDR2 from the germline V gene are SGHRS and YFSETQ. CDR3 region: CASSLAAGWGETQYF. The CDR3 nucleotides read TGCGCCAGCAGCTTGGCAGCGGGCTGGGGAGAGACCCAGTACTTC.

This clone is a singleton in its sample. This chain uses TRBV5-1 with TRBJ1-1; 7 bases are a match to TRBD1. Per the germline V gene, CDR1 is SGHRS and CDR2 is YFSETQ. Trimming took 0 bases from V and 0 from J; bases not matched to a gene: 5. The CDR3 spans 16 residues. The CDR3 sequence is CASSLARQGLNTEAFF. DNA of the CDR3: TGCGCCAGCAGCTTGGCGCGACAGGGATTGAACACTGAAGCTTTCTTT.

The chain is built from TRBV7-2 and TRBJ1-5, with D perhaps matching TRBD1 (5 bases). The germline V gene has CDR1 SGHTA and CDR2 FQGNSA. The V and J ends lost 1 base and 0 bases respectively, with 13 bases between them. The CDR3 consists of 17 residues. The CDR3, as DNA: TGTGCCAGCAGCTTAGGGGCGACAGCAAGTAGCAATCAGCCCCAGCATTTT. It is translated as CASSLGATASSNQPQHF. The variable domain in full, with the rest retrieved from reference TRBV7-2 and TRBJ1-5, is GAGVSQSPSNKVTEKGKDVELRCDPISGHTALYWYRQSLGQGLEFLIYFQGNSAPDKSGLPSDRFSAERTGGSVSTLTIQRTQQEDSAVYLCASSLGATASSNQPQHFGDGTRLSIL.